The 24 T cell receptor beta chains listed next were all sequenced from one sample in a study of breast tumors, draining lymph nodes, adjacent tissues. Via MiXCR, TCRdb re-called the multiplex PCR reads, giving one row per CDR3 protein. The table records around 230,000 distinct CDR3 sequences, roughly a third of them present only once. The lymph nodes were axillary draining lymph nodes from breast cancer patients. Sequenced: axillary lymph node tissue. These receptors all stem from a female donor with breast cancer. Some clones in this sample may be carry-over from other donors' samples.

Ten or more counts support this clonotype. The chain couples TRBV7-2 to TRBJ2-2, with D hard to call. The CDR3 runs 13 residues. V dropped 2 bases and J dropped 6 bases, with 7 bases sitting between them. Germline CDR1 is SGHTA and CDR2 is FQGNSA. CDR3 in amino acids: CASSLQRSGELFF. The DNA for the CDR3 is TGTGCCAGCAGCTTACAGAGATCCGGGGAGCTGTTTTTT. Using reference TRBV7-2 and TRBJ2-2 for the parts outside the CDR3, the full variable domain is GAGVSQSPSNKVTEKGKDVELRCDPISGHTALYWYRQSLGQGLEFLIYFQGNSAPDKSGLPSDRFSAERTGGSVSTLTIQRTQQEDSAVYLCASSLQRSGELFFGEGSRLTVL.

This clonotype was seen at least ten times. The rearrangement links TRBV20-1 to TRBJ1-3; D perhaps matches TRBD1 (5 bases). The CDR3 length is 15 residues. V gave up 6 bases and J gave up 1 base, with 16 bases separating them. Germline CDR1 is DFQATT and CDR2 is SNEGSKA (reference sequence). CDR3 in amino acids: CSARDRIISGNTIYF. For the CDR3, the DNA is TGCAGTGCCCGGGACCGGATTATTTCTGGAAACACCATATATTTT.

In its sample, this clonotype was seen a few times. V is TRBV27 and J is TRBJ2-7, with TRBD1 matching 9 bases. The CDR3 is 16 residues long. V dropped 4 bases and J dropped 5; count of bases not matched to a gene: 12. The germline gives CDR1 MNHEY, CDR2 SMNVEV (reference sequence). DNA of the CDR3: TGTGCCAGCAGTTCTACCTTAGGGACAGGGTTAAACGAGCAGTACTTC. This translates into CASSSTLGTGLNEQYF.

This clonotype has a count of ten or more. The gene calls are TRBV24-1 and TRBJ2-1, with TRBD2 identical over 8 bases. The CDR3 totals 13 residues. Germline CDR1 is KGHDR and CDR2 is SFDVKD. Trimming removed 3 bases from V and 9 bases from J; junction bases left unmatched: 3. CDR3 amino acids: CATSDRTSSEQFF. In DNA, the CDR3 is TGTGCCACCAGTGATAGGACTAGCAGTGAGCAGTTCTTC.

The sample holds a few counts of this clonotype. This sequence joins TRBV5-6 and TRBJ2-5; perhaps TRBD1 as D (5 bases). CDR3 size: 15 residues. Trimming removed 0 bases at V and 5 bases at J, with 14 bases between. Germline values: CDR1 SGHDT, CDR2 YYEEEE. The CDR3 DNA follows: TGTGCCAGCAGCTTGGGGGGCTTGCCAGCCGAGACCCAGTACTTC. Translated: CASSLGGLPAETQYF.

The chain recombines TRBV6-5 with TRBJ1-4; weak D call: TRBD1 (5 bases). This CDR3 region has 16 residues. With 7 bases removed from V and 3 bases from J, the gap between germline ends came to 18 bases. Germline V gene data show CDR1 as MNHEY and CDR2 as SVGAGI. The CDR3 DNA follows: TGTGCCAGCACCAGGAATTTACAGGCTTCTAATGAAAAACTGTTTTTT. It is translated as CASTRNLQASNEKLFF.

This clonotype has ten or more counts. The V gene is TRBV7-9, the J gene TRBJ2-3, with 8 bases matching TRBD2. The germline gives CDR1 SEHNR, CDR2 FQNEAQ (reference sequence). V dropped 2 bases and J dropped 3; count of bases not matched to a gene: 10. This CDR3 comprises 17 residues. This CDR3 is CASSLWTGGVKTDTQYF. In DNA, the CDR3 is TGTGCCAGCAGCTTATGGACGGGAGGGGTAAAAACAGATACGCAGTATTTT.

Many counts were recorded for this clonotype. The V call is TRBV7-6, the J call TRBJ1-6; TRBD1 might be the D (6 bases). With 4 bases removed from V and 8 bases from J, the gap between germline ends came to 15 bases. This CDR3 comprises 15 residues. Germline V gives CDR1 SGHVS, CDR2 FNYEAQ. The CDR3 is CASSSHGQLDSPLHF. CDR3 in DNA: TGTGCCAGCAGCTCGCATGGACAGTTGGATTCACCCCTCCACTTT.

This clonotype was counted at least ten times. The junction and the germline gene differ at one end; a read error may be behind it. The gene calls are TRBV3-1 and TRBJ1-5, with 8 bases identical to TRBD1. The CDR3 spans 15 residues. Germline assignment: CDR1 LGHDT and CDR2 YNNKEL (reference sequence). The chain's CDR3 is CASSQGQGGNQPQHF. For the CDR3, the DNA is TGCGCCAGCAGCCAAGGACAGGGTGGCAATCAGCCCCAGCATTTT.

The sample holds many counts of this clonotype. This chain links TRBV9 with TRBJ2-2; 9 positions match TRBD2. CDR1 is SGDLS, CDR2 YYNGEE, per germline. J was trimmed by 6 bases and V by 0 bases; bases with no gene match: 9. The CDR3 is 17 residues long. The CDR3 DNA sequence: TGTGCCAGCAGCGTAGAGGTTGCGGGGGGGCGGTCCGGGGAGCTGTTTTTT. Protein: CASSVEVAGGRSGELFF.

As concerns this clonotype: A clone one base away is much larger, so this may be a read error. The genes are TRBV7-2 and TRBJ2-3, with D possibly TRBD1 on 6 matching bases. Germline CDR1 and CDR2: SGHTA and FQGNSA. The CDR3 is 15 residues long. The CDR3 region is CASSFSQQGADTRYF. The DNA for the CDR3 is TGTGCCAGCAGCTTTAGCCAACAGGGTGCAGATACGCGGTATTTT.

This clonotype came up many times. This chain uses TRBV10-3 with TRBJ2-5, with TRBD2 matching over 10 bases. The germline gives CDR1 ENHRY, CDR2 SYGVKD. The CDR3 length is 16 residues. Losses at the gene ends were 0 bases for V and 1 base for J; bases not matched to a gene: 2. CDR3 in amino acids: CAISESASGSQETQYF. The DNA of the CDR3 is TGTGCCATCAGTGAGTCGGCTAGCGGGAGCCAAGAGACCCAGTACTTC.

This clonotype was detected many times. The chain is built from TRBV5-1 and TRBJ2-2; D is possibly TRBD2 (6 bases). The CDR3 contains 15 residues. V lost 0 bases, J lost 3 bases, and 9 bases lay in between. Germline lookup yields CDR1 SGHRS and CDR2 YFSETQ. The CDR3 loop is CASSLAVADTGELFF. Here the CDR3 DNA reads TGCGCCAGCAGCTTGGCGGTAGCGGACACCGGGGAGCTGTTTTTT. The full variable domain, with the rest looked up from reference TRBV5-1 and TRBJ2-2, is KAGVTQTPRYLIKTRGQQVTLSCSPISGHRSVSWYQQTPGQGLQFLFEYFSETQRNKGNFPGRFSGRQFSNSRSEMNVSTLELGDSALYLCASSLAVADTGELFFGEGSRLTVL.

This clonotype was seen a few times. The chain employs TRBV4-2 and TRBJ2-1, with D tentatively TRBD1 or TRBD2 (5 bases each). The V end was cut by 1 base, the J end by 0 bases, with 16 bases between. CDR1 LGHNA and CDR2 YNFKEQ come from the germline V gene. CDR3 length equals 18 residues. CDR3 sequence reads: CASSQGPSGLSSYNEQFF. In DNA, the CDR3 is TGTGCCAGCAGCCAAGGCCCTTCGGGGCTTAGCTCCTACAATGAGCAGTTCTTC.

The chain has TRBV20-1 and TRBJ1-5; weak D call: TRBD1 (6 bases). This CDR3 has 15 residues. Germline lookup yields CDR1 DFQATT and CDR2 SNEGSKA (reference sequence). V lost 5 bases, J lost 2 bases, and 16 bases lay in between. DNA of the CDR3: TGCAGTGCTCAGGTTGGCGAGGGGGGCAATCAGCCCCAGCATTTT. Translating gives CSAQVGEGGNQPQHF.

This clonotype was found many times. The V call is TRBV7-2, the J call TRBJ1-5; 7 bases are a match to TRBD1. The CDR3 has 14 residues. Germline-derived CDR1 and CDR2 are SGHTA and FQGNSA. After removal of 4 bases from V and 6 bases from J, the junction contained 6 bases not matched to a gene. The CDR3 protein is CASSSDRLSQPQHF. DNA of the CDR3: TGTGCCAGCAGCTCGGACAGGCTCTCTCAGCCCCAGCATTTT.

CDR3 coding DNA: TGTGCCAGCAGTAAGAAGACAGGGGGTCCCTCTGGAAACACCATATATTTT. It codes for CASSKKTGGPSGNTIYF. V is TRBV28 and J is TRBJ1-3; TRBD1 matches 9 bases. Germline V gives CDR1 MDHEN, CDR2 SYDVKM. The CDR3 spans 17 residues. After removal of 5 bases from V and 0 bases from J, the junction contained 8 bases not matched to a gene.

About this clonotype itself: It is unclear where the CDR3 begins or ends on the DNA, so no DNA is shown, and the CDR3 is as TCRdb lists it. The chain recombines TRBV9 with TRBJ1-6. The length of the CDR3 is 15 amino acids, counting both ends. CDR1 and CDR2 (germline): SGDLS, YYNGEE. CDR3: CASSVGVGSISPPHF.

In its sample, this clonotype was seen many times. The chain has TRBV14 and TRBJ2-3, with D possibly being TRBD1 or TRBD2 (6 bases each). Trimming cost V 4 bases and J 3 bases, with 11 bases left between them. CDR1 is SGHDN, CDR2 FVKESK, per germline. The CDR3 extends over 14 amino acids. The CDR3 nucleotides are TGTGCCAGCAGCCTTTGGGGGGCGACAGATACGCAGTATTTT. This sequence encodes CASSLWGATDTQYF.

This clonotype was counted ten times or more. The V and J genes are TRBV11-2 and TRBJ2-2; no reliable D call. Germline lookup yields CDR1 SGHAT and CDR2 FQNNGV. V gave up 1 base and J gave up 0 bases, with 3 bases separating them. CDR3 length: 14 amino acids. CDR3 in amino acids: CASSLGPNTGELFF. Written as DNA, the CDR3 is TGTGCCAGCAGCTTAGGGCCGAACACCGGGGAGCTGTTTTTT. The whole variable domain, filled in from reference TRBV11-2 and TRBJ2-2, reads EAGVAQSPRYKIIEKRQSVAFWCNPISGHATLYWYQQILGQGPKLLIQFQNNGVVDDSQLPKDRFSAERLKGVDSTLKIQPAKLEDSAVYLCASSLGPNTGELFFGEGSRLTVL.

This clonotype was seen more than once but under ten times. This sequence joins TRBV27 and TRBJ2-3, with 10 bases fitting TRBD2. The V gene's germline CDR1 is MNHEY and CDR2 SMNVEV (reference sequence). This CDR3 has 18 residues. Trimming cost V 7 bases and J 4 bases; bases outside gene matches: 17. The CDR3 loop reads CASNPLLQREGRADTQYF. The CDR3 nucleotides read TGTGCCAGCAACCCCCTGTTACAGCGGGAGGGCCGTGCAGATACGCAGTATTTT.

This clonotype appeared many times. This sequence may be a read error, since a much larger clone differs from it by one base. The chain links TRBV7-8 to TRBJ2-5; D is unclear. Germline CDR1 is SGHVS and CDR2 is FQNEAQ. CDR3 length: 15 residues. CDR3 loop: CASSLEPDSQETQHF. In DNA, the CDR3 is TGTGCCAGCAGCTTAGAGCCAGATAGCCAAGAGACCCAGCACTTC.

As regards this clonotype: The junction and the germline gene differ at one end; a read error may be behind it. This rearrangement joins TRBV7-3 to TRBJ2-3, with 8 bases fitting TRBD1. Looked up from germline, CDR1 is SGHTA and CDR2 is FQGTGA. This CDR3 spans 15 amino acids. The CDR3 loop reads CASSLGQGEFDTQCF. The CDR3 DNA is TGTGCCAGCAGCCTTGGACAGGGAGAGTTTGATACGCAGTGTTTT.

The chain joins TRBV20-1 to TRBJ2-6; D gene ambiguous. CDR1 DFQATT and CDR2 SNEGSKA come from the germline V gene (reference sequence). The CDR3 has 12 amino acids. V was shortened by 4 bases and J by 5 bases, with 6 bases between the two germline ends. In DNA, the CDR3 is TGCAGTGCTACAGACAGGGCCAACGTCCTGACTTTC. Translated: CSATDRANVLTF.